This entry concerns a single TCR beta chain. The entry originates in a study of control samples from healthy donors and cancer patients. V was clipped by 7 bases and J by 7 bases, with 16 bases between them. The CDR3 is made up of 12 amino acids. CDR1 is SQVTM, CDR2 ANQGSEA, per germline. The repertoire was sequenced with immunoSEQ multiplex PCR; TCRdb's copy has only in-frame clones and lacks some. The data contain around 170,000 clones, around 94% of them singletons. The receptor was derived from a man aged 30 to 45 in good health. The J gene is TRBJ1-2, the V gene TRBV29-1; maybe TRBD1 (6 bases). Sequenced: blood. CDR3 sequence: CSAEGGESGYTF. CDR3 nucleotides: TGCAGCGCCGAGGGGGGGGAAAGTGGCTACACCTTC.